The 21 T cell receptor beta chains reported below all come from one sample, sequenced in a study of regulatory T cells in long-lasting Graves disease. To make TCR beta libraries, researchers used iRepertoire HTBI primers and Arm-PCR of CDR3 regions. MiXCR, applied by TCRdb to the multiplex PCR reads, yields one record per CDR3 protein. The table lists almost 350,000 distinct CDR3 sequences, about 19% of them singletons. The time point denotes: persistent/refractory GD, antithyroid drugs over 5 years with positive TRAb. The TCR library was prepared using RNA isolated from PBMCs. This specimen was peripheral blood mononuclear cells (PBMCs), taken when the disease was refractory, from a patient treated with antithyroid drugs. These receptors all come from a female donor with Graves disease.

This clonotype was counted ten times or more. The V gene is TRBV20-1, the J gene TRBJ1-2, with D unresolved. With 5 bases removed from V and 1 base from J, the gap between germline ends came to 8 bases. The CDR3 extends over 12 amino acids. The germline CDR1 and CDR2 sequences are DFQATT and SNEGSKA (reference sequence). CDR3 sequence: CSAPQNNYGYTF. The CDR3 region has the DNA TGCAGTGCTCCACAGAATAACTATGGCTACACCTTC.

Many counts were recorded for this clonotype. V and J are TRBV28 and TRBJ1-5; D call uncertain. The CDR3 is 15 amino acids. Trimming pared 3 bases from V and 5 bases from J, leaving 14 bases between. From germline, CDR1 is MDHEN and CDR2 SYDVKM. CDR3 residues: CASSFELISYQPQHF. In DNA form, the CDR3 reads TGTGCCAGCAGTTTTGAGCTCATCTCTTATCAGCCCCAGCATTTT. Full variable domain (missing parts from reference TRBV28 and TRBJ1-5): DVKVTQSSRYLVKRTGEKVFLECVQDMDHENMFWYRQDPGLGLRLIYFSYDVKMKEKGDIPEGYSVSREKKERFSLILESASTNQTSMYLCASSFELISYQPQHFGDGTRLSIL.

This clonotype was counted only a few times. The chain has TRBV5-1 and TRBJ1-2; the match to TRBD1 covers 10 bases. Looked up from germline, CDR1 is SGHRS and CDR2 is YFSETQ. CDR3 length: 13 amino acids. With 4 bases clipped from V and 8 bases from J, the junction kept 5 bases outside the gene matches. The CDR3 DNA is TGCGCCAGCAGCCAGACAGGGGGCTGGGGCTACACCTTC. Translation gives CASSQTGGWGYTF. The full variable domain, its missing parts supplied by reference TRBV5-1 and TRBJ1-2, is KAGVTQTPRYLIKTRGQQVTLSCSPISGHRSVSWYQQTPGQGLQFLFEYFSETQRNKGNFPGRFSGRQFSNSRSEMNVSTLELGDSALYLCASSQTGGWGYTFGSGTRLTVV.

This clonotype has a handful of counts. The V and J genes are TRBV18 and TRBJ1-4, with D perhaps matching TRBD1 (5 bases). Trimming shortened V by 3 bases and J by 3 bases, and 14 bases separated the two germline ends. This CDR3 region has 16 residues. Germline V CDR1 and CDR2: KGHSH, LQKENI. The CDR3 nucleotides read TGTGCCAGCTCACCCGGGTTGGGGACGGCTAATGAAAAACTGTTTTTT. It translates to CASSPGLGTANEKLFF.

There are a few counts of this clonotype. The chain is built from TRBV20-1 and TRBJ2-1; no definite D call. The CDR3 loop spans 13 amino acids. V shed 0 bases and J shed 4 bases, with 7 bases lying between them. From germline, CDR1 is DFQATT and CDR2 SNEGSKA (reference sequence). This CDR3 reads CSARDGSYNEQFF. As DNA, the CDR3 is TGCAGTGCTAGAGATGGGTCTTACAATGAGCAGTTCTTC.

The genes are TRBV9 and TRBJ2-5; perhaps TRBD2 as D (6 bases). V dropped 4 bases and J dropped 4 bases, with 20 bases sitting between them. The germline gives CDR1 SGDLS, CDR2 YYNGEE. There are 16 residues in the CDR3. CDR3 protein: CASSPLGTEGGETQYF. The CDR3 nucleotides read TGTGCCAGCAGCCCTCTTGGGACGGAGGGAGGAGAGACCCAGTACTTC.

Ten or more counts support this clonotype. This sequence joins TRBV12-3 or TRBV12-4 and TRBJ2-5; 8 positions agree with TRBD2. CDR3 size: 15 residues. V shed 3 bases and J 2 bases; nucleotides not matched to a gene: 5. The CDR3 region is CASSLGGGKQETQYF. The CDR3 DNA sequence: TGTGCCAGCAGTTTGGGCGGGGGGAAACAAGAGACCCAGTACTTC.

This clonotype has at least ten counts. This chain links TRBV28 with TRBJ2-5, with 8 nucleotides matching TRBD1. The CDR3 covers 14 residues. Germline lookup yields CDR1 MDHEN and CDR2 SYDVKM. With 7 bases clipped from V and 1 base from J, the junction kept 5 bases outside the gene matches. Here the CDR3 DNA reads TGTGCCAGCACCCAGGGACAGGCCCAAGAGACCCAGTACTTC. Its protein is CASTQGQAQETQYF.

This clonotype was seen many times. This sequence joins TRBV20-1 and TRBJ1-1, with D perhaps TRBD1 (5 bases). Between the trimmed V and J ends, which lost 0 bases and 0 bases, there was a span of 8 bases. This CDR3 has 14 amino acids. Germline-derived CDR1 and CDR2 are DFQATT and SNEGSKA (reference sequence). The CDR3 DNA reads as TGCAGTGCTAGAGAAGACAGCTTGAACACTGAAGCTTTCTTT. Encoded protein: CSAREDSLNTEAFF.

The chain couples TRBV12-3 or TRBV12-4 to TRBJ2-5; tentatively, D is TRBD1 or TRBD2 (5 bases each). The CDR3 totals 15 residues. Between the trimmed V and J ends, which lost 3 bases and 3 bases, there was a span of 14 bases. The CDR3 spells CASSFSWGKEETQYF. The CDR3 DNA reads as TGTGCCAGCAGTTTTTCTTGGGGGAAAGAAGAGACCCAGTACTTC.

The genes are TRBV9 and TRBJ1-2, with D possibly matching TRBD1 (5 bases). CDR1 is SGDLS, CDR2 YYNGEE, per germline. V was pared by 0 bases and J by 8 bases, with 14 bases between. This CDR3 is 14 amino acids long. Here the CDR3 DNA reads TGTGCCAGCAGCGTAGCGCGGGGGAACGGCGGCTACACCTTC. Amino acid sequence: CASSVARGNGGYTF.

This clonotype appeared a few times. The rearrangement joins TRBV27 to TRBJ1-4; D uncertain. Trimming stripped 3 bases from V and 8 bases from J, with 13 bases between. Germline V lookup: CDR1 MNHEY, CDR2 SMNVEV (reference sequence). This CDR3 comprises 14 residues. The CDR3 is CASSFRQSGEKLFF. The CDR3, as DNA: TGTGCCAGCAGTTTTCGGCAGTCCGGCGAAAAACTGTTTTTT. Complete variable domain (other parts from reference TRBV27 and TRBJ1-4): EAQVTQNPRYLITVTGKKLTVTCSQNMNHEYMSWYRQDPGLGLRQIYYSMNVEVTDKGDVPEGYKVSRKEKRNFPLILESPSPNQTSLYFCASSFRQSGEKLFFGSGTQLSVL.

This clonotype was seen a handful of times. CDR3 sequence (DNA): TGTGCATGCTCGAAACTGGGACGGGAGGGCACTGAAGCTTTCTTT. Its translation: CACSKLGREGTEAFF. The V call is TRBV30, the J call TRBJ1-1, with D possibly TRBD1 on 5 matching bases. CDR1 is GTSNPN and CDR2 is SVGIG in the germline V gene (reference sequence). This CDR3 is built from 15 residues.

The genes are TRBV3-1 and TRBJ2-7; 10 positions match TRBD2. This CDR3 has 15 amino acids. V dropped 0 bases and J dropped 4; count of bases not matched to a gene: 3. Looked up from germline, CDR1 is LGHDT and CDR2 is YNNKEL (reference sequence). Written as DNA, the CDR3 is TGTGCCAGCAGCCAAGAACTAGCGGGGCCATACGAGCAGTACTTC. Residues: CASSQELAGPYEQYF.

This clonotype was counted a few times. A much bigger clone sits one base away, suggesting this may be a read error. The V gene is TRBV15, the J gene TRBJ1-4; 7 nucleotides line up with TRBD1. CDR1 LNHNV and CDR2 YYDKDF come from the germline V gene (reference sequence). The CDR3 sequence is 15 residues long. The CDR3 protein is CVTSRGQATNEKLFF. DNA for the CDR3: TGTGTCACCAGCAGAGGACAGGCAACTAATGAAAAACTGTTTTTT. Full variable domain (missing parts from reference TRBV15 and TRBJ1-4): DAMVIQNPRYQVTQFGKPVTLSCSQTLNHNVMYWYQQKSSQAPKLLFHYYDKDFNNEADTPDNFQSRRPNTSFCFLDIRSPGLGDTAMYLCVTSRGQATNEKLFFGSGTQLSVL.

This chain uses TRBV18 with TRBJ1-5, with 9 bases lining up with TRBD1. This CDR3 region has 14 residues. The J segment lost 9 bases and the V segment lost 2 bases, leaving 5 bases of the junction unmatched. Germline V gives CDR1 KGHSH, CDR2 LQKENI. The CDR3 spells CASSPGDRVPPQHF. The CDR3, as DNA: TGTGCCAGCTCACCAGGGGACAGGGTACCGCCCCAGCATTTT.

The rearrangement links TRBV19 to TRBJ2-2, with D maybe TRBD2 (5 bases). V was pared by 4 bases and J by 0 bases, with 9 bases between. The germline V gene has CDR1 LNHDA and CDR2 SQIVND (reference sequence). This CDR3 has 15 amino acids. CDR3 protein: CASSRNGANTGELFF. Here the CDR3 DNA reads TGTGCCAGTAGTAGGAACGGGGCGAACACCGGGGAGCTGTTTTTT.

This clonotype was seen more than once but under ten times. The rearrangement joins TRBV19 to TRBJ1-5; D is possibly TRBD1 (6 bases). The CDR3 is made up of 15 amino acids. Germline values: CDR1 LNHDA, CDR2 SQIVND (reference sequence). Trimming shortened V by 4 bases and J by 7 bases, and 17 bases separated the two germline ends. The CDR3 loop reads CASSNGGLGVQPQHF. The CDR3, as DNA: TGTGCCAGTAGTAATGGGGGCTTGGGCGTACAGCCCCAGCATTTT. The complete variable domain, with remaining parts taken from reference TRBV19 and TRBJ1-5, reads DGGITQSPKYLFRKEGQNVTLSCEQNLNHDAMYWYRQDPGQGLRLIYYSQIVNDFQKGDIAEGYSVSREKKESFPLTVTSAQKNPTAFYLCASSNGGLGVQPQHFGDGTRLSIL.

This chain joins TRBV19 and TRBJ2-2; the D gene could be TRBD1 or TRBD2 (5 bases each). Germline CDR1 reads LNHDA; CDR2 reads SQIVND (reference sequence). V lost 6 bases and J 4 bases, leaving 15 bases between the germline ends. The CDR3 loop spans 15 amino acids. The CDR3 DNA is TGTGCCAGTAGACCCCGAGGGACGGGCACCGGGGAGCTGTTTTTT. Its translation: CASRPRGTGTGELFF.

This clonotype was seen ten or more times. This chain links TRBV28 with TRBJ2-7; D perhaps matches TRBD2 (5 bases). The CDR3 is 12 amino acids. Between the trimmed V and J ends, which lost 6 bases and 6 bases, there was a span of 12 bases. Germline CDR1 and CDR2: MDHEN and SYDVKM. CDR3 sequence reads: CASRLLRGEQYF. The CDR3 region has the DNA TGTGCCAGCAGACTCCTCCGGGGCGAGCAGTACTTC.

This clonotype was detected many times. The gene calls are TRBV10-3 and TRBJ2-2; D gene unclear. The germline CDR1 and CDR2 sequences are ENHRY and SYGVKD. The CDR3 totals 14 residues. Trimming took 0 bases from V and 4 from J, leaving 6 bases between them. The CDR3 coding sequence is TGTGCCATCAGTGAGTCCCGCAGCACCGGGGAGCTGTTTTTT. Protein sequence: CAISESRSTGELFF.